This T cell receptor beta chain was found in a study of cytomegalovirus exposure and HLA in healthy donors. Study-level information: The 120 validation repertoires matched the approximately 670 first-cohort repertoires in platform, a later analysis reported. Regarding the study as a whole: Subsequent analysis of the 110 or so validation repertoires found a tendency for first-cohort TCR clusters to co-occur. Investigators reported some 150 TCR beta chains as tied to cytomegalovirus.

The method was immunoSEQ multiplex PCR; TCRdb's version includes in-frame clones alone and lacks a portion of them. The profile shows over 150,000 clones, 86% of them singletons. As to this clone: Its antigen is currently unknown.

Trimming cost V 3 bases and J 0 bases, with 9 bases left between them. Germline V lookup: CDR1 KGHSH, CDR2 LQKENI. The CDR3 runs 14 residues. The clonotype comes from a woman aged 18-29 years in good health and CMV-seronegative. V gene TRBV18 combines with J gene TRBJ2-7, with D possibly being TRBD2 (6 bases). Material: PBMCs. The CDR3 loop reads CASSPPSVSYEQYF. The CDR3 nucleotides read TGTGCCAGCTCACCCCCTAGCGTCTCCTACGAGCAGTACTTC.